This is a list of T cell receptor beta chains from one sample in a study of OX40 agonist ivuxolimab in advanced cancers. Produced via immunoSEQ multiplex PCR; TCRdb's table is partial and in-frame only. Of some 85,000 clones listed, 87% were seen once; the top ten hold 0.24%. The sample here was CD4+ or CD8+ T cells sorted from blood, taken in a trial of the OX40 agonist ivuxolimab. These receptors were taken from an adult with an advanced solid tumor such as melanoma, head and neck, liver or kidney cancer. The CDR3 runs from the conserved cysteine through the conserved F or W. D genes are given only for firm matches. Clone size appears in some rows only: once, few, many, or a class for an expanded clone.

v_call,d_call,j_call,clone_size,cdr3_aa,cdr3_nt
TRBV7-2,.,TRBJ2-3,.,CASSPVSSGTDTQYF,TGTGCCAGCAGCCCCGTGAGTTCGGGCACAGATACGCAGTATTTT
TRBV5-1,.,TRBJ2-1,.,CASSLELREYNEQFF,TGCGCCAGCAGCTTGGAGCTTCGGGAGTACAATGAGCAGTTCTTC
TRBV11-2,.,TRBJ1-5,once,CASSLTTGQPQHF,TGTGCCAGCAGCTTAACGACAGGTCAGCCCCAGCATTTT
TRBV11-2,TRBD2,TRBJ2-1,.,CASSLAKREAYNEQFF,TGTGCCAGCAGCTTAGCAAAGCGGGAGGCCTACAATGAGCAGTTCTTC
TRBV11-3,.,TRBJ2-4,.,CASSLDPPLAKNIQYF,TGTGCCAGCAGCTTAGATCCCCCCCTAGCCAAAAACATTCAGTACTTC
TRBV4-2,.,TRBJ2-3,.,CASSLSGLSTDTQYF,TGTGCCAGCAGCCTCAGCGGGCTTAGCACAGATACGCAGTATTTT
TRBV4-1,.,TRBJ2-1,.,CASSQGPSNEQFF,TGCGCCAGCAGCCAAGGGCCCTCCAATGAGCAGTTCTTC
TRBV28,.,TRBJ1-4,.,CASSLQGIGEKLFF,TGTGCCAGCAGTTTACAGGGGATTGGGGAAAAACTGTTTTTT
TRBV29-1,.,TRBJ2-5,.,CSVELVGETQYF,TGCAGCGTTGAACTAGTCGGCGAGACCCAGTACTTC
TRBV11-3,.,TRBJ2-7,.,CASSLGQGIYEQYF,TGTGCCAGCAGCTTAGGGCAGGGGATCTACGAGCAGTACTTC
TRBV7-2,TRBD2,TRBJ2-7,.,CASSLFSSGTYEQYF,TGTGCCAGCAGCTTATTTTCTAGCGGTACCTACGAGCAGTACTTC
TRBV28,.,TRBJ2-2,.,CASSFGSTPNTGELFF,TGTGCCAGCAGTTTCGGTAGTACCCCGAACACCGGGGAGCTGTTTTTT
TRBV27,TRBD1,TRBJ2-1,once,CASSIPGQGNNEQFF,TGTGCCAGCAGTATACCGGGACAGGGGAACAATGAGCAGTTCTTC
TRBV9,.,TRBJ1-2,.,CASSVAPEALANYGYTF,TGTGCCAGCAGCGTTGCGCCGGAGGCTTTGGCTAACTATGGCTACACCTTC
TRBV25-1,.,TRBJ1-2,.,CASSEAGRKNYGYTF,TGTGCCAGCAGTGAAGCCGGCAGGAAAAACTATGGCTACACCTTC
TRBV7-9,TRBD2,TRBJ2-3,.,CASSLAVAGGDTQYF,TGTGCCAGCAGCTTAGCCGTCGCGGGAGGAGATACGCAGTATTTT
TRBV15,TRBD2,TRBJ2-2,.,CATSRDNGRGGELFF,TGTGCCACCAGCAGAGATAACGGGAGGGGCGGGGAGCTGTTTTTT
TRBV7-2,.,TRBJ2-1,few,CASSLEGGSYNEQFF,TGTGCCAGCAGCTTAGAGGGGGGCTCCTACAATGAGCAGTTCTTC
TRBV19,.,TRBJ1-4,.,CASSPQGVANEKLFF,TGTGCCAGTAGTCCCCAAGGGGTTGCTAATGAAAAACTGTTTTTT
TRBV10-3,TRBD2,TRBJ2-2,.,CASRGGDTGELFF,TGTGCCTCGCGCGGGGGGGACACCGGGGAGCTGTTTTTT
TRBV7-2,TRBD1,TRBJ1-4,.,CASSRTGSNEKLFF,TGTGCCAGCAGCCGGACAGGGTCTAATGAAAAACTGTTTTTT
TRBV13,.,TRBJ2-7,few,CASSLFLSYEQYF,TGTGCCAGCAGCTTATTTCTCTCCTACGAGCAGTACTTC
TRBV29-1,.,TRBJ1-1,.,CSVERGGVNTEAFF,TGCAGCGTTGAAAGGGGCGGGGTGAACACTGAAGCTTTCTTT
TRBV7-2,TRBD1,TRBJ2-1,.,CASSTGGEQFF,TGTGCCAGCAGCACAGGGGGGGAGCAGTTCTTC
TRBV6-6,TRBD2,TRBJ2-3,.,CASSTRGGTSTDTQYF,TGTGCCAGCAGTACACGGGGGGGCACTAGCACAGATACGCAGTATTTT
TRBV10-3,TRBD1,TRBJ2-7,.,CAIKFRDSSYEQYF,TGTGCCATCAAGTTCCGGGACAGTTCCTACGAGCAGTACTTC
TRBV5-1,.,TRBJ2-1,.,CASSLVFSATYNEQFF,TGCGCCAGCAGCTTGGTCTTTAGCGCGACCTACAATGAGCAGTTCTTC
TRBV10-3,.,TRBJ1-2,.,CAISILRTENYGYTF,TGTGCCATCAGTATCCTAAGGACAGAAAATTATGGCTACACCTTC
TRBV7-9,TRBD2,TRBJ2-1,.,CASSGEREWGNEQFF,TGTGCCAGCAGCGGGGAGCGGGAGTGGGGTAATGAGCAGTTCTTC
TRBV2,.,TRBJ1-1,.,CASSERAAMNTEAFF,TGTGCCAGCAGTGAAAGGGCAGCCATGAACACTGAAGCTTTCTTT
TRBV2,.,TRBJ1-5,.,CASSGIAGVTQPQHF,TGTGCCAGCAGTGGGATCGCAGGGGTCACTCAGCCCCAGCATTTT
TRBV29-1,.,TRBJ2-2,.,CSVEGIWNTGELFF,TGCAGCGTTGAAGGGATCTGGAACACCGGGGAGCTGTTTTTT
TRBV7-2,TRBD2,TRBJ2-7,once,CASSPGTSGIPNF,TGTGCCAGCAGCCCTGGGACTAGCGGGATCCCGAACTTC
TRBV28,TRBD2,TRBJ2-7,.,CASSWLAAYEQYF,TGTGCCAGCAGTTGGCTAGCGGCCTACGAGCAGTACTTC
TRBV19,.,TRBJ2-3,.,CASSIRGTRSTDTQYF,TGTGCCAGTAGTATCCGGGGCACCAGAAGCACAGATACGCAGTATTTT